One and the same sample provided the 24 T cell receptor beta chains below, sequenced in a study of blood T cell repertoires in COVID-19. TCRdb keeps only in-frame clones here, not all; method: immunoSEQ multiplex PCR. The sample lists about 60,000 clones, over 80% seen once, with 10% to 13% in the top ten. The sequenced sample was peripheral blood. These receptors all stem from a man aged 25 to 45 with COVID-19, enrolled during active disease.

The V and J genes are TRBV19 and TRBJ2-7; 11 bases align to TRBD1. CDR3 size: 14 residues. V shed 5 bases, J shed 4 bases, and the junction held 4 bases outside the gene matches. Germline V lookup: CDR1 LNHDA, CDR2 SQIVND (reference sequence). The CDR3 sequence is CASSPGTGGYEQYF. CDR3 DNA: TGTGCCAGTAGTCCCGGGACAGGGGGATACGAGCAGTACTTC.

The J gene is TRBJ1-5, the V gene TRBV28, with D unclear. Germline loops: CDR1 MDHEN, CDR2 SYDVKM. The germline V and J ends were trimmed by 8 bases and 6 bases, with 35 bases remaining between them. CDR3 length equals 20 residues. CDR3 residues: CASQQSPLNPSASWSQPQHF. The DNA of the CDR3 is TGTGCCAGCCAACAAAGCCCCCTAAACCCGAGCGCATCGTGGAGTCAGCCCCAGCATTTT.

This clone was observed a few times. V gene TRBV7-3 combines with J gene TRBJ2-5; 11 nucleotides align to TRBD2. V lost 0 bases and J lost 4; bases outside the gene matches: 1. The CDR3 has 15 amino acids. CDR1 is SGHTA and CDR2 is FQGTGA in the germline V gene. This CDR3 is CASSLTSGRGETQYF. DNA of the CDR3: TGTGCCAGCAGCTTAACTAGCGGGAGGGGAGAGACCCAGTACTTC.

The V gene is TRBV6-1, the J gene TRBJ1-3; D remains unclear. Germline loops: CDR1 MNHNS, CDR2 SASEGT. This CDR3 is 15 amino acids long. Trimming removed 4 bases at V and 1 base at J, with 11 bases between. CDR3 sequence: CASSAADWSGNTIYF. The CDR3 region has the DNA TGTGCCAGCAGTGCAGCAGACTGGTCTGGAAACACCATATATTTT.

This chain links TRBV28 with TRBJ1-5; D is possibly TRBD1 (6 bases). The CDR3 spans 15 residues. Trimming removed 3 bases from V and 2 bases from J, with 11 bases in between. Germline loops: CDR1 MDHEN, CDR2 SYDVKM. CDR3 amino acids: CASSLAGAGNQPQHF. CDR3 in DNA: TGTGCCAGCAGTTTGGCAGGGGCGGGCAATCAGCCCCAGCATTTT.

This chain connects TRBV5-1 to TRBJ2-7; D not resolved. The CDR3 totals 14 residues. Trimming took 0 bases from V and 0 from J, leaving 7 bases between them. Germline CDR1 SGHRS, CDR2 YFSETQ. CDR3 in amino acids: CASSLEIGSYEQYF. The DNA of the CDR3 is TGCGCCAGCAGCTTGGAAATCGGCTCCTACGAGCAGTACTTC.

CDR3 sequence (DNA): TGTGCCAGCAGGGGACAGGGGGGTTTCACTGAAGCTTTCTTT. Translation: CASRGQGGFTEAFF. The chain employs TRBV2 and TRBJ1-1, with TRBD1 matching over 11 bases. Germline V gene sequence: CDR1 SNHLY, CDR2 FYNNEI. The ends lost 6 bases at V and 4 bases at J; junction bases unmatched: 4. The CDR3 sequence is 14 residues long.

The chain uses TRBV6-4 and TRBJ1-6; 11 nucleotides line up with TRBD1. This CDR3 spans 18 amino acids. V lost 3 bases to trimming and J lost 10 bases; unmatched junction nucleotides: 14. Germline assignment: CDR1 MRHNA and CDR2 SNTAGT. The CDR3 bases are TGTGCCAGCAGTGAATCAGGACAGGGGGCCGTTTTGAGATCACCCCTCCACTTT. Protein product: CASSESGQGAVLRSPLHF.

The chain recombines TRBV7-2 with TRBJ1-5, with D hard to call. Germline V CDR1 and CDR2: SGHTA, FQGNSA. V was shortened by 0 bases and J by 4 bases, with 4 bases between the two germline ends. The CDR3 loop spans 13 amino acids. This chain's CDR3 is CASSLAQNQPQHF. The DNA of the CDR3 is TGTGCCAGCAGCTTAGCCCAAAATCAGCCCCAGCATTTT.

This clone turned up a few times. This sequence joins TRBV28 and TRBJ2-3, with 7 positions matching TRBD2. V lost 9 bases to trimming and J lost 1 base; unmatched junction nucleotides: 4. The CDR3 is 13 amino acids. CDR1 and CDR2 from the germline V gene are MDHEN and SYDVKM. This CDR3 reads CASFTSGTDTQYF. In DNA form, the CDR3 reads TGTGCCAGTTTCACTAGCGGCACAGATACGCAGTATTTT.

V and J are TRBV18 and TRBJ2-1; 11 nucleotides agree with TRBD1. The germline CDR1 and CDR2 sequences are KGHSH and LQKENI. CDR3 length: 17 residues. The junction had 4 bases not matched to a gene; V was cut back by 0 bases and J by 3 bases. CDR3 in amino acids: CASSPPFGTGGYNEQFF. DNA for the CDR3: TGTGCCAGCTCACCACCTTTCGGGACAGGGGGCTACAATGAGCAGTTCTTC.

The rearrangement uses TRBV20-1 and TRBJ2-1; 8 bases agree with TRBD1. Unmatched junction bases numbered 13, after V lost 3 bases and J lost 6 bases. The germline V gene has CDR1 DFQATT and CDR2 SNEGSKA (reference sequence). CDR3 length equals 16 residues. CDR3 amino acids: CSASRGQGATTNEQFF. CDR3 in DNA: TGCAGTGCTAGTAGGGGTCAGGGGGCGACCACCAATGAGCAGTTCTTC.

The count of this clone is one. The chain employs TRBV29-1 and TRBJ2-3; maybe TRBD2 (6 bases). CDR3 length equals 14 residues. The germline V gene has CDR1 SQVTM and CDR2 ANQGSEA. The ends were cut back, 3 bases at V and 5 bases at J, with 15 bases in the middle. Here the CDR3 reads CSVDSGGVVDTQYF. The CDR3 DNA sequence: TGCAGCGTTGACAGCGGAGGGGTGGTAGATACGCAGTATTTT.

This clone was observed once. The chain employs TRBV6-1 and TRBJ2-4; no reliable D call. Germline loops: CDR1 MNHNS, CDR2 SASEGT. Trimming cost V 1 base and J 5 bases, with 9 bases left between them. The CDR3 consists of 14 residues. This CDR3 reads CASSEGAGQNIQYF. DNA for the CDR3: TGTGCCAGCAGTGAAGGAGCAGGCCAAAACATTCAGTACTTC.

The chain employs TRBV19 and TRBJ1-6; D not certain. This CDR3 has 16 amino acids. Germline loops: CDR1 LNHDA, CDR2 SQIVND (reference sequence). The V end was cut by 5 bases, the J end by 7 bases, with 18 bases between. The chain's CDR3 is CASSFPQRAGNSPLHF. CDR3 DNA sequence: TGTGCCAGTAGTTTTCCTCAGAGGGCTGGGAATTCACCCCTCCACTTT.

This sequence joins TRBV10-3 and TRBJ2-3, with D possibly TRBD2 on 5 matching bases. Trimming removed 4 bases at V and 2 bases at J, with 10 bases between. The CDR3 covers 14 residues. Per germline, CDR1 ENHRY and CDR2 SYGVKD. The CDR3 region is CAISGARDTDTQYF. The CDR3 nucleotides read TGTGCCATCAGTGGGGCCCGGGACACAGATACGCAGTATTTT.

This clone is a singleton in its sample. The rearrangement links TRBV28 to TRBJ1-5; 9 positions agree with TRBD1. With 6 bases clipped from V and 4 bases from J, the junction kept 4 bases outside the gene matches. The germline CDR1 and CDR2 sequences are MDHEN and SYDVKM. The CDR3 consists of 14 residues. In DNA form, the CDR3 reads TGTGCCAGCAGAGGACAGGGGAATAATCAGCCCCAGCATTTT. This encodes CASRGQGNNQPQHF. Full variable domain (outside the CDR3, taken from reference TRBV28 and TRBJ1-5): DVKVTQSSRYLVKRTGEKVFLECVQDMDHENMFWYRQDPGLGLRLIYFSYDVKMKEKGDIPEGYSVSREKKERFSLILESASTNQTSMYLCASRGQGNNQPQHFGDGTRLSIL.

The chain employs TRBV7-9 and TRBJ2-3, with D possibly TRBD1 on 6 matching bases. Per germline, CDR1 SEHNR and CDR2 FQNEAQ (reference sequence). This CDR3 is built from 14 residues. Trimming pared 5 bases from V and 6 bases from J, leaving 15 bases between. The CDR3 loop is CASSQGSDPDTQYF. For the CDR3, the DNA is TGTGCCAGCAGCCAGGGGTCCGATCCGGATACGCAGTATTTT.

CDR3 in amino acids: CASSGSSGFQPQHF. CDR3 in DNA: TGTGCCAGCAGCGGATCCTCAGGCTTTCAGCCCCAGCATTTT. The chain couples TRBV5-6 to TRBJ1-5, with D hard to call. CDR3 size: 14 residues. V was clipped by 4 bases and J by 6 bases, with 14 bases between them. Germline-derived CDR1 and CDR2 are SGHDT and YYEEEE.

J is TRBJ2-5 and V is TRBV11-2; 12 positions agree with TRBD2. V dropped 2 bases and J dropped 2; count of bases not matched to a gene: 6. The CDR3 length is 17 residues. In germline, CDR1 is SGHAT, CDR2 FQNNGV. DNA for the CDR3: TGTGCCAGCAGCTTACGCCTAGCGGGAGGGATGCAAGAGACCCAGTACTTC. Translated: CASSLRLAGGMQETQYF. Combining the CDR3 with reference TRBV11-2 and TRBJ2-5 gives the whole variable domain EAGVAQSPRYKIIEKRQSVAFWCNPISGHATLYWYQQILGQGPKLLIQFQNNGVVDDSQLPKDRFSAERLKGVDSTLKIQPAKLEDSAVYLCASSLRLAGGMQETQYFGPGTRLLVL.

This clone was picked up a small number of times. This CDR3 is also generated by other DNA sequences in the sample. V and J are TRBV28 and TRBJ1-5, with D maybe TRBD1 (5 bases). The CDR3 spans 14 residues. CDR1 is MDHEN, CDR2 SYDVKM, per germline. V lost 0 bases and J lost 2, with 5 bases in between. CDR3 nucleotides: TGTGCCAGCAGTTTATGGACAGGCAATCAGCCCCAGCATTTT. Translating gives CASSLWTGNQPQHF. Full variable domain (missing parts from reference TRBV28 and TRBJ1-5): DVKVTQSSRYLVKRTGEKVFLECVQDMDHENMFWYRQDPGLGLRLIYFSYDVKMKEKGDIPEGYSVSREKKERFSLILESASTNQTSMYLCASSLWTGNQPQHFGDGTRLSIL.

This chain joins TRBV28 and TRBJ2-5, with TRBD2 identical over 10 bases. Germline V gene data show CDR1 as MDHEN and CDR2 as SYDVKM. The CDR3 contains 14 residues. V trimming: 10 bases; J trimming: 5 bases; junction bases outside the gene matches: 10. Written as DNA, the CDR3 is TGTGCCACTTCGTGGCTAGCGGGAGTGGAGACCCAGTACTTC. Protein sequence: CATSWLAGVETQYF.

The chain employs TRBV12-3 or TRBV12-4 and TRBJ1-1; possibly TRBD1 for D (6 bases). This CDR3 is built from 13 residues. V lost 5 bases, J lost 4 bases, and 11 bases lay in between. CDR3: CASSRQVTTEAFF. The DNA of the CDR3 is TGTGCCAGCAGTCGACAGGTAACCACTGAAGCTTTCTTT.

The chain carries TRBV19 and TRBJ2-1, with 12 bases matching TRBD2. From germline, CDR1 is LNHDA and CDR2 SQIVND (reference sequence). The J segment lost 4 bases and the V segment lost 6 bases, leaving 4 bases of the junction unmatched. This CDR3 spans 15 amino acids. CDR3 nucleotide sequence: TGTGCCAGTAGCTCCGGGACTAGCGGGTACAATGAGCAGTTCTTC. Translating gives CASSSGTSGYNEQFF.